Listed here are 3 T cell receptor beta chains from one sample, sequenced in a study of beta chain features in type 1 diabetes. Whole-study results and caveats: A moderate, significant TCRB CDR3 shortening appeared in type 1 diabetes across four CD4+ subsets.

Their recognized antigens are unknown. Expressed TCRB transcripts got sequenced, as all isolated RNA was reverse transcribed. Repertoires were generated with immunoSEQ multiplex PCR, while TCRdb's copy carries only in-frame clones and drops some. Among almost 350,000 clones listed, around 9% were seen once. The sequencing input was central memory CD4+ T cells from blood. The receptor set was obtained from a man under 40 with type 1 diabetes.

Only a few counts were recorded for this clone. The chain couples TRBV5-1 to TRBJ1-6; 9 nucleotides line up with TRBD1. After removal of 4 bases from V and 8 bases from J, the junction contained 7 bases not matched to a gene. The length of the CDR3 is 15 residues. Germline V lookup: CDR1 SGHRS, CDR2 YFSETQ. CDR3 sequence (DNA): TGCGCCAGCAGCCTGCAACAGGGGGCTGATTCACCCCTCCACTTT. It codes for CASSLQQGADSPLHF. Complete variable domain (other parts from reference TRBV5-1 and TRBJ1-6): KAGVTQTPRYLIKTRGQQVTLSCSPISGHRSVSWYQQTPGQGLQFLFEYFSETQRNKGNFPGRFSGRQFSNSRSEMNVSTLELGDSALYLCASSLQQGADSPLHFGNGTRLTVT.

This clone was observed many times. V is TRBV28 and J is TRBJ1-3; D call uncertain. The germline V and J ends were trimmed by 6 bases and 4 bases, with 16 bases remaining between them. This CDR3 is 15 amino acids long. Germline lookup yields CDR1 MDHEN and CDR2 SYDVKM. The CDR3 spells CASSQRMWAGNTIYF. CDR3 nucleotide sequence: TGTGCCAGCAGCCAAAGAATGTGGGCAGGAAACACCATATATTTT.

This clone was seen more than once but under ten times. The chain joins TRBV7-8 to TRBJ1-6; no clear D gene. CDR1 SGHVS and CDR2 FQNEAQ come from the germline V gene. Trimming cost V 5 bases and J 7 bases, with 12 bases left between them. The CDR3 runs to 14 residues. The CDR3 loop is CASSPRLDNSPLHF. CDR3 DNA: TGTGCCAGCAGCCCGCGCCTTGACAATTCACCCCTCCACTTT.